One sample yielded the 19 T cell receptor beta chains listed below, sequenced in a study of shared clonotypes between healthy human individuals. Sequencing used immunoSEQ multiplex PCR; TCRdb keeps in-frame clones, though not all of them. The sample contains around 2,000,000 clones, 85% to 95% of which appear only once. The sequenced material came from naive CD4+ T cells sorted from blood. Subset denoted: CD45RA+ positively selected. The receptors here all came from a man aged 18 to 30 in good health.

This rearrangement joins TRBV2 to TRBJ2-7; D ambiguous. CDR1 and CDR2 from the germline V gene are SNHLY and FYNNEI. The V and J ends lost 3 bases and 5 bases respectively, with 11 bases between them. There are 13 residues in the CDR3. The CDR3 region is CASSDSLPNEQYF. CDR3 in DNA: TGTGCCAGCAGTGATTCGCTTCCGAACGAGCAGTACTTC.

As to this clone: A much larger clone lies a single base off, so this may be a read error. The sample holds other DNA sequences that translate to the same CDR3. V gene TRBV7-9 combines with J gene TRBJ1-5; no definite D call. This CDR3 has 14 amino acids. The germline CDR1 and CDR2 sequences are SEHNR and FQNEAQ (reference sequence). V gave up 3 bases and J gave up 0 bases, with 6 bases separating them. CDR3 region: CASSFGSSNQPQHF. The CDR3 DNA reads as TGTGCCAGCAGCTTCGGGTCTAGCAATCAGCCCCAGCATTTT.

The rearrangement uses TRBV7-9 and TRBJ1-2; 9 bases match TRBD1. V trimming: 3 bases; J trimming: 8 bases; junction bases outside the gene matches: 7. The CDR3 loop spans 14 amino acids. Germline V gene data show CDR1 as SEHNR and CDR2 as FQNEAQ (reference sequence). Here the CDR3 reads CASSLGSGQGGYTF. CDR3 in DNA: TGTGCCAGCAGCTTGGGTTCGGGACAGGGAGGCTACACCTTC.

The V gene is TRBV6-5, the J gene TRBJ2-7, with D possibly TRBD2 on 5 matching bases. The CDR3 runs 15 residues. Trimming took off 5 bases at V and 4 bases at J, with 18 bases between the two ends. Germline CDR1 MNHEY, CDR2 SVGAGI. CDR3 in amino acids: CASSARAGRAYEQYF. Here the CDR3 DNA reads TGTGCCAGCAGTGCAAGGGCTGGGAGAGCTTACGAGCAGTACTTC.

The table lists this clone with a few counts. Other DNA sequences in the sample encode the same CDR3. The chain is built from TRBV7-2 and TRBJ2-7, with no clear D. Deletions cut 1 base from V and 1 base from J, with 8 bases between. CDR3 size: 14 residues. Germline V gene lookup returns CDR1 SGHTA and CDR2 FQGNSA. The CDR3 loop is CASSLGAGSYEQYF. The DNA for the CDR3 is TGTGCCAGCAGCTTAGGGGCCGGTTCCTACGAGCAGTACTTC.

The chain has TRBV2 and TRBJ2-3, with 11 bases that match TRBD1. Per the germline V gene, CDR1 is SNHLY and CDR2 is FYNNEI. Trimming cost V 6 bases and J 5 bases; bases outside gene matches: 4. This CDR3 region has 14 residues. CDR3 nucleotide sequence: TGTGCCAGCAGCGGACAGGGGGCCGTAGATACGCAGTATTTT. As protein: CASSGQGAVDTQYF.

This chain uses TRBV5-6 with TRBJ2-3; 8 bases agree with TRBD1. CDR3 length: 15 residues. CDR1 and CDR2 from the germline V gene are SGHDT and YYEEEE. The ends lost 3 bases at V and 0 bases at J; junction bases unmatched: 3. This chain's CDR3 is CASSYRGTSTDTQYF. In DNA form, the CDR3 reads TGTGCCAGCAGCTACAGGGGGACTAGCACAGATACGCAGTATTTT.

V is TRBV7-8 and J is TRBJ2-1, with 11 bases lining up with TRBD2. The V segment lost 3 bases and the J segment 3 bases; nucleotides outside the gene matches: 1. Germline CDR1 and CDR2: SGHVS and FQNEAQ. This CDR3 contains 15 residues. CDR3 nucleotide sequence: TGTGCCAGCAGCTTTAGCGGGAGGGACTACAATGAGCAGTTCTTC. Amino acid sequence: CASSFSGRDYNEQFF.

This chain links TRBV6-5 with TRBJ2-7; D unclear. The CDR3 is 15 amino acids. V was pared by 0 bases and J by 1 base, with 10 bases between. Germline V gene lookup returns CDR1 MNHEY and CDR2 SVGAGI. The CDR3 loop is CASSYSMPSSYEQYF. In DNA form, the CDR3 reads TGTGCCAGCAGTTACTCGATGCCCTCTTCCTACGAGCAGTACTTC.

The rearrangement joins TRBV9 to TRBJ2-1, with TRBD2 as a possible D gene (6 bases). The CDR3 consists of 16 residues. Germline CDR1 and CDR2: SGDLS and YYNGEE. V was clipped by 1 base and J by 5 bases, with 16 bases between them. The CDR3 coding sequence is TGTGCCAGCAGCGTATCTGGGGGGAAGGAACACAATGAGCAGTTCTTC. It encodes CASSVSGGKEHNEQFF.

This clone was counted ten times or more. The chain is built from TRBV5-1 and TRBJ2-7, with D possibly matching TRBD1 (6 bases). V lost 3 bases and J 5 bases, leaving 21 bases between the germline ends. Germline CDR1 and CDR2: SGHRS and YFSETQ. The CDR3 covers 16 residues. The CDR3 DNA is TGCGCCAGCAGCTCCGGGACACGGACCGTCGTAGACGAGCAGTACTTC. Translation: CASSSGTRTVVDEQYF.

The gene calls are TRBV14 and TRBJ2-4; TRBD2 agrees at 8 bases. The CDR3 is 16 amino acids. Looked up from germline, CDR1 is SGHDN and CDR2 is FVKESK. After removal of 4 bases from V and 1 base from J, the junction contained 6 bases not matched to a gene. The CDR3 DNA is TGTGCCAGCAGCCGGGAGCGGGGGAAGGCCAAAAACATTCAGTACTTC. Protein: CASSRERGKAKNIQYF.

The V and J genes are TRBV28 and TRBJ2-7, with 9 bases fitting TRBD2. The CDR3 totals 17 residues. The V gene end was trimmed by 5 bases and the J gene end by 0 bases; junction bases not matched to a gene: 11. Germline loops: CDR1 MDHEN, CDR2 SYDVKM. CDR3 residues: CASSLVLAGGFSYEQYF. Here the CDR3 DNA reads TGTGCCAGCAGTCTCGTTCTTGCGGGGGGGTTCTCCTACGAGCAGTACTTC. The full variable domain, rest sourced from reference TRBV28 and TRBJ2-7, is DVKVTQSSRYLVKRTGEKVFLECVQDMDHENMFWYRQDPGLGLRLIYFSYDVKMKEKGDIPEGYSVSREKKERFSLILESASTNQTSMYLCASSLVLAGGFSYEQYFGPGTRLTVT.

The chain uses TRBV28 and TRBJ1-1, with TRBD1 identical over 9 bases. The CDR3 covers 16 residues. J was trimmed by 3 bases and V by 4 bases; bases with no gene match: 9. Germline loops: CDR1 MDHEN, CDR2 SYDVKM. The CDR3 protein is CASSSFGTGTYTEAFF. DNA of the CDR3: TGTGCCAGCAGTTCTTTTGGGACAGGGACGTACACTGAAGCTTTCTTT.

The chain is built from TRBV19 and TRBJ1-2; 9 positions match TRBD1. The CDR3 sequence is 15 residues long. Germline CDR1 and CDR2: LNHDA and SQIVND (reference sequence). The V gene end was trimmed by 0 bases and the J gene end by 8 bases; junction bases not matched to a gene: 7. CDR3 sequence: CASSIDFGTGRGYTF. In DNA form, the CDR3 reads TGTGCCAGTAGTATAGATTTCGGGACAGGGCGCGGCTACACCTTC.

V and J are TRBV29-1 and TRBJ1-2; D call uncertain. This CDR3 comprises 13 residues. The germline CDR1 and CDR2 sequences are SQVTM and ANQGSEA. Trimming took off 7 bases at V and 0 bases at J, with 12 bases between the two ends. The CDR3 is CSGVTGSNYGYTF. CDR3 sequence (DNA): TGCAGCGGGGTGACGGGGTCTAACTATGGCTACACCTTC. The variable domain in full, completed from reference TRBV29-1 and TRBJ1-2, reads SAVISQKPSRDICQRGTSLTIQCQVDSQVTMMFWYRQQPGQSLTLIATANQGSEATYESGFVIDKFPISRPNLTFSTLTVSNMSPEDSSIYLCSGVTGSNYGYTFGSGTRLTVV.

This rearrangement joins TRBV9 to TRBJ1-5, with D uncertain. The CDR3 runs 13 residues. The V end was cut by 4 bases, the J end by 6 bases, with 11 bases between. From germline, CDR1 is SGDLS and CDR2 YYNGEE. The CDR3 DNA sequence: TGTGCCAGCAGCCTCAAAGAGAGTCAGCCCCAGCATTTT. Protein sequence: CASSLKESQPQHF.

A note on this clone: Other DNA sequences in this specimen translate into the identical CDR3. The chain joins TRBV30 to TRBJ1-5, with a possible D match to TRBD1 (5 bases). V dropped 1 base and J dropped 4 bases, with 11 bases sitting between them. The CDR3 sequence is 14 residues long. Germline V gene data show CDR1 as GTSNPN and CDR2 as SVGIG (reference sequence). CDR3 nucleotides: TGTGCCTGGAGTGACGGTGGGGGTAATCAGCCCCAGCATTTT. Amino acids: CAWSDGGGNQPQHF.

The table lists this clone with a few counts. The same CDR3 arises from other DNA sequences in this sample as well. The rearrangement links TRBV15 to TRBJ2-5, with D unclear. Germline-derived CDR1 and CDR2 are LNHNV and YYDKDF (reference sequence). The CDR3 runs 12 residues. The V end lost 0 bases, the J end lost 4 bases, and 3 bases lay between the germline ends. The CDR3 is CATSRDRETQYF. CDR3 DNA: TGTGCCACCAGCAGAGATCGAGAGACCCAGTACTTC.